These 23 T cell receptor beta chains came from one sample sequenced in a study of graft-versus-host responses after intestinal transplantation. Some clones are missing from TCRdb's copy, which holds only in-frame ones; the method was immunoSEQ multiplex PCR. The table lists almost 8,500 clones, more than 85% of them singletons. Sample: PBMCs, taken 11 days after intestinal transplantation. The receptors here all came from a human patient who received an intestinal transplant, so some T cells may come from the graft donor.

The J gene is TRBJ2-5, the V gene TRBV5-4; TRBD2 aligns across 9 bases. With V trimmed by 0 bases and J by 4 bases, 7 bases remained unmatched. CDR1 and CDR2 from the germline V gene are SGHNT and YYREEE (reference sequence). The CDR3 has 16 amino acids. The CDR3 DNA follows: TGTGCCAGCAGCTTGGTTGGCGGGGGGGCGGGAGAGACCCAGTACTTC. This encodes CASSLVGGGAGETQYF.

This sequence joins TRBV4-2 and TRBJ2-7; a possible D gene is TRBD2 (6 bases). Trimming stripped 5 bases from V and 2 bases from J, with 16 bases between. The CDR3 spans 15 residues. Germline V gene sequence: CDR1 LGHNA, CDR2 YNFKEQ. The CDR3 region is CASSFRLDQPYEQYF. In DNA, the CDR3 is TGTGCCAGCAGCTTTCGACTAGATCAACCCTACGAGCAGTACTTC.

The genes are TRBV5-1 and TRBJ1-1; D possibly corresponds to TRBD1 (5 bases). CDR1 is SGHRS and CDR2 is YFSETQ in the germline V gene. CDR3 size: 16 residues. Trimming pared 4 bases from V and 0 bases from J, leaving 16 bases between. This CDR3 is CASSIIPGGMNTEAFF. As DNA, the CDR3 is TGCGCCAGCAGCATTATCCCGGGGGGAATGAACACTGAAGCTTTCTTT.

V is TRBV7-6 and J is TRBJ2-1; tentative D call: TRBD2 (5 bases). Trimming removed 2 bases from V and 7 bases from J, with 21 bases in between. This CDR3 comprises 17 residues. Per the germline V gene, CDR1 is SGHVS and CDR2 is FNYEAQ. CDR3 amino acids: CASSLHGSPLEANEQFF. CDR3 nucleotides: TGTGCCAGCAGCTTACACGGATCACCTCTGGAGGCAAATGAGCAGTTCTTC.

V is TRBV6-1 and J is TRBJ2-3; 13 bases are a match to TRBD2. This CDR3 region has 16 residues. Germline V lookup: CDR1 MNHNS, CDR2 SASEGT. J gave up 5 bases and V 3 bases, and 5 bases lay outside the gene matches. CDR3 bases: TGTGCCAGCAGTGATGCACTAGCGGGAGGGGAAGATACGCAGTATTTT. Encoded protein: CASSDALAGGEDTQYF.

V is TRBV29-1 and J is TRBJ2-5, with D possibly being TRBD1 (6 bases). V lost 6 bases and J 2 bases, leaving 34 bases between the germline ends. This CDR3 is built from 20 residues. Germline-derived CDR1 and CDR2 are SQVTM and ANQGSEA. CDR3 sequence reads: CSVGIPGQITKSYGQETQYF. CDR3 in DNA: TGCAGCGTAGGTATACCGGGACAAATAACCAAGAGCTATGGTCAAGAGACCCAGTACTTC.

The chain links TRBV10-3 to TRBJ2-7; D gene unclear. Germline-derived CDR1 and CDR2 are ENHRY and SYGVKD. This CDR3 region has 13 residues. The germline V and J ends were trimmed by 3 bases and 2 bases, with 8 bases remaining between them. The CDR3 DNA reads TGTGCCATCAGTGACGACCAGGCCTACGAGCAGTACTTC. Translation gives CAISDDQAYEQYF.

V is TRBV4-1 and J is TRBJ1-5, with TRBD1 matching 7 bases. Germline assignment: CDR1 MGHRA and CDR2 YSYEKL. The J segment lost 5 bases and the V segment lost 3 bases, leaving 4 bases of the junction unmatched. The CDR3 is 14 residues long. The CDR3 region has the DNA TGCGCCAGCAGCCACCGACAGGGAGATCAGCCCCAGCATTTT. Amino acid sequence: CASSHRQGDQPQHF.

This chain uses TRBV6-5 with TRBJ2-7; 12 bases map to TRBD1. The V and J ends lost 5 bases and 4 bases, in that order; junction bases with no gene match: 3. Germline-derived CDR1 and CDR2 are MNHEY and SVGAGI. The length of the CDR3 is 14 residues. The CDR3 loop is CASSQGQGAYEQYF. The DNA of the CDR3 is TGTGCCAGCAGTCAGGGACAGGGGGCGTACGAGCAGTACTTC.

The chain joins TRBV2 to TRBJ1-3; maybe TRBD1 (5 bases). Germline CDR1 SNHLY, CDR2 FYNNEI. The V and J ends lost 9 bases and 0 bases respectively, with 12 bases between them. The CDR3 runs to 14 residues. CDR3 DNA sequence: TGTGCCAGTTTTGGGGGGATCTCTGGAAACACCATATATTTT. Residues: CASFGGISGNTIYF.

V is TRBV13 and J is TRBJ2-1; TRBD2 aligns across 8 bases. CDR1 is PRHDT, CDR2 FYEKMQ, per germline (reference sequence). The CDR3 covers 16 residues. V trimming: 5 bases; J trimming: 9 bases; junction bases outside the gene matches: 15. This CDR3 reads CASSPPRGAGQSEQFF. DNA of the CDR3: TGTGCCAGCAGCCCTCCGCGGGGGGCAGGTCAGAGTGAGCAGTTCTTC.

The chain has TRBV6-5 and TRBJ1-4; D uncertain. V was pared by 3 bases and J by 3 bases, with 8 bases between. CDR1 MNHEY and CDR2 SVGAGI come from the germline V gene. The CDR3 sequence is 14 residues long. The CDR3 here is CASSYGRSNEKLFF. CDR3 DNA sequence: TGTGCCAGCAGTTATGGGAGATCTAATGAAAAACTGTTTTTT.

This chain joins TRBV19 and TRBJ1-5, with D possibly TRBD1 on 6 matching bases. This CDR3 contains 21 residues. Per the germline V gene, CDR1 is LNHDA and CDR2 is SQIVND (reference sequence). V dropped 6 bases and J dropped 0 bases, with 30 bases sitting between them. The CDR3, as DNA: TGTGCCAGTAGCCTGGGGGCTCTCCAACCCCTGGGGGACTATAGCAATCAGCCCCAGCATTTT. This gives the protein CASSLGALQPLGDYSNQPQHF.

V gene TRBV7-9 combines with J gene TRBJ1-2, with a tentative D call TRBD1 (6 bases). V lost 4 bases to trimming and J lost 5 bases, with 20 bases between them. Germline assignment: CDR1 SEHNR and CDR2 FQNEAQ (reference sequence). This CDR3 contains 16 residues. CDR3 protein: CASSSPDRTFTYGYTF. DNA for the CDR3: TGTGCCAGCAGCTCCCCGGACAGAACCTTCACTTATGGCTACACCTTC.

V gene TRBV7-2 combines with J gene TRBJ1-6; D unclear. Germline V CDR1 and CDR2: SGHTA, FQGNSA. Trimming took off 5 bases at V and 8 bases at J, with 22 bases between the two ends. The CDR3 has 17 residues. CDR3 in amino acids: CASSHWKRPGPDSPLHF. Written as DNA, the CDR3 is TGTGCCAGCAGCCACTGGAAGAGGCCGGGTCCTGATTCACCCCTCCACTTT.

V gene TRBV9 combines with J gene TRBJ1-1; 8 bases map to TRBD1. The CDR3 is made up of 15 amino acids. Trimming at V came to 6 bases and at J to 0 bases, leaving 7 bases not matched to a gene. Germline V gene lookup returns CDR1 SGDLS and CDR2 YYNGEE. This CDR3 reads CASTRTGGMNTEAFF. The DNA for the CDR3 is TGTGCCAGCACCCGAACAGGGGGTATGAACACTGAAGCTTTCTTT.

The chain's CDR3 is CSVESREGISDTQYF. The CDR3 region has the DNA TGCAGCGTTGAATCGCGGGAGGGCATCTCAGATACGCAGTATTTT. The chain is built from TRBV29-1 and TRBJ2-3; 9 nucleotides agree with TRBD2. The junction had 7 bases not matched to a gene; V was cut back by 2 bases and J by 4 bases. Germline CDR1 and CDR2: SQVTM and ANQGSEA. The CDR3 spans 15 residues.

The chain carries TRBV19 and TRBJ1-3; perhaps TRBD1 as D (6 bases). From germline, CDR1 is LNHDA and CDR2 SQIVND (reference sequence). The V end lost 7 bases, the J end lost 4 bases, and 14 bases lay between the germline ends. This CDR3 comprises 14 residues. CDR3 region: CASTLNREGNTIYF. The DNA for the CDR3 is TGTGCCAGTACCCTGAACAGGGAAGGAAACACCATATATTTT.

CDR3 loop: CSAERGSDTEAFF. Here the CDR3 DNA reads TGCAGCGCTGAGAGGGGGTCGGACACTGAAGCTTTCTTT. The J gene is TRBJ1-1, the V gene TRBV29-1; a possible D gene is TRBD1 (6 bases). Germline V gene data show CDR1 as SQVTM and CDR2 as ANQGSEA. The CDR3 is 13 amino acids. V was pared by 7 bases and J by 3 bases, with 15 bases between.

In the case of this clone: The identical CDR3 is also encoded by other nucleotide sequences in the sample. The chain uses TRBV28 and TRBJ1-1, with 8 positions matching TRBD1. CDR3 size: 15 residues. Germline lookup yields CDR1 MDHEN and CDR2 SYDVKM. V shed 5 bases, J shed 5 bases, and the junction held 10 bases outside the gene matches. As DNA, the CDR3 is TGTGCCAGCAGTATAAGGACAGGGAAGGGTACTGAAGCTTTCTTT. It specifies CASSIRTGKGTEAFF.

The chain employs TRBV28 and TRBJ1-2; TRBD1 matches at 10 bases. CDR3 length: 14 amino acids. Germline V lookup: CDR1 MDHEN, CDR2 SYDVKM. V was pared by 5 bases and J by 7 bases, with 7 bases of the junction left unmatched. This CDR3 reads CASSPPRDRGGYTF. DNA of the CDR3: TGTGCCAGCAGTCCACCCCGGGACAGGGGTGGCTACACCTTC.

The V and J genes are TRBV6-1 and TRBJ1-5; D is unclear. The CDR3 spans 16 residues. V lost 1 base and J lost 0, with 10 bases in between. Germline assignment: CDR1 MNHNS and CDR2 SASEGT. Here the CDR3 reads CASSEGAGTSNQPQHF. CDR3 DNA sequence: TGTGCCAGCAGTGAAGGGGCAGGCACTAGCAATCAGCCCCAGCATTTT.

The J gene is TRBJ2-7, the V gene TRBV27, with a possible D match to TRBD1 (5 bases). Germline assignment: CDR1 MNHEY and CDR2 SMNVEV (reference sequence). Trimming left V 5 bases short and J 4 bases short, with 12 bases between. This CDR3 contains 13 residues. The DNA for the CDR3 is TGTGCCAGCAGTAAACAGGCATTTTACGAGCAGTACTTC. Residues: CASSKQAFYEQYF.